What follows describes a single T cell receptor (beta chain). The primer mix had 60 Vbeta and 13 Jbeta primers. The assay was immunoSEQ multiplex PCR, and TCRdb's table has in-frame clones only and misses some. The sample includes around 67,000 clones, about 80% of them seen just once. The sample comes from a study of cytomegalovirus exposure and HLA in healthy donors. The receptor comes from a man between 18 and 35 years old in good health and CMV-seropositive. Sequencing input: PBMCs.

The CDR3 protein is CAISEPNRGQTEAFF. The CDR3 DNA reads as TGTGCCATCAGTGAGCCAAACCGAGGACAGACTGAAGCTTTCTTT. V usage is TRBV10-3 and J usage is TRBJ1-1; tentative D call: TRBD1 (6 bases). V was clipped by 2 bases and J by 5 bases, with 15 bases between them. This CDR3 spans 15 amino acids. Germline values: CDR1 ENHRY, CDR2 SYGVKD.